This T cell receptor (beta chain) was captured in a study of CD8 T cells in Susac syndrome. cDNA came from 0.5 to 1 ug RNA primed by random hexamers. TCR beta CDR3 was amplified by immunoSEQ multiplex PCR. This amplification extended across 54 Vbeta and 13 Jbeta segments. TCRdb ran MiXCR on the immunoSEQ multiplex PCR reads and lists one entry per CDR3 protein. This sample has tens of thousands of distinct CDR3 sequences; 91% occur once, and the top ten carry just over 0.5%. CDR1 and CDR2 from the germline V gene are KGHDR and SFDVKD. Trimming shortened V by 2 bases and J by 6 bases, and 17 bases separated the two germline ends. The CDR3 is made up of 16 amino acids.

This TCR was sampled from a human donor with multiple sclerosis. The specimen was CD8+ T cells from PBMCs. The chain carries TRBV24-1 and TRBJ2-3, with D uncertain. In DNA, the CDR3 is TGTGCCACCAGTGATTCGAGAAAAGCGACGGCGGATACGCAGTATTTT. Its translation: CATSDSRKATADTQYF.